The clone carrying this T cell receptor beta chain came up a few times. Its target is unknown. This specimen belongs to a study of T-cell reconstitution after alpha-beta-depleted transplantation in children. As it was prepared, the TCRbeta library received unique molecular identifiers. TCRdb redid the calling of the PCR reads with MiXCR, one entry per CDR3 protein. This sample yields some 440,000 distinct CDR3 sequences, of which around 15% are seen a single time; over 25% belongs to the top ten. Study results and caveats: At one year after transplant, newly produced T cells mostly accounted for T-cell counts and diversity. Expanded graft clones numbering several hundred reportedly gave rise to alpha-beta T cells about two months after transplant. Surviving recipient T cells and thymic progenitors underlay high day-60 TCRbeta diversity in some patients.

V shed 0 bases and J 4 bases; nucleotides not matched to a gene: 5. Per the germline V gene, CDR1 is LGHDT and CDR2 is YNNKEL (reference sequence). CDR3 length: 16 residues. The specimen comprised PBMCs, mostly from graft donor cells, sampled 360 days after TCRalphabeta/CD19-depleted stem cell transplant. The chain combines TRBV3-1 with TRBJ2-5; the match to TRBD2 covers 10 bases. This receptor was taken from a boy younger than two who had a stem cell transplant for Wiskott-Aldrich syndrome, so the T cells may come from the graft donor. The CDR3 coding sequence is TGTGCCAGCAGCCAAGAGCCCCTAGCGGGGGCAGAGACCCAGTACTTC. This gives the protein CASSQEPLAGAETQYF.